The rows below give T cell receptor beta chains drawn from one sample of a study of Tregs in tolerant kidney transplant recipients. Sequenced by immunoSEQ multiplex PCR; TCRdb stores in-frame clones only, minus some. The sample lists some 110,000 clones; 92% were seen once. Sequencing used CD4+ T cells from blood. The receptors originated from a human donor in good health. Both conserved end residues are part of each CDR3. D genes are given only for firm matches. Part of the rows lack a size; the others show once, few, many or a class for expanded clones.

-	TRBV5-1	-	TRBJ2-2	CASSPGTVNTGELFF	TGCGCCAGCAGCCCCGGGACGGTGAACACCGGGGAGCTGTTTTTT
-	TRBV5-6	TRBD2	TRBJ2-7	CASSSPSGGSEEQYF	TGTGCCAGCAGCTCCCCTAGCGGGGGGTCCGAGGAGCAGTACTTC
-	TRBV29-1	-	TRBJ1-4	CSCADGFNEKLFF	TGCAGCTGTGCGGACGGCTTCAATGAAAAACTGTTTTTT
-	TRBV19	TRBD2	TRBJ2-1	CASRGSGRAHEQFF	TGTGCCAGTCGAGGCAGCGGGAGGGCCCATGAGCAGTTCTTC
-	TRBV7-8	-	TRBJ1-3	CASSLALGTSGNTIYF	TGTGCCAGCAGCTTAGCGCTAGGGACCTCTGGAAACACCATATATTTT
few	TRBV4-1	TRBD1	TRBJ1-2	CASSQDLGTAYYGYTF	TGCGCCAGCAGCCAAGATCTGGGGACAGCGTACTATGGCTACACCTTC
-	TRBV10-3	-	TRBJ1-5	CAISARRGGEGVEDRPQHF	TGTGCCATCAGTGCTAGGAGGGGGGGCGAAGGGGTTGAGGACCGGCCCCAGCATTTT
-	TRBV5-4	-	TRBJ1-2	CASSRDPVYGYTF	TGTGCCAGCAGCCGAGACCCAGTCTATGGCTACACCTTC
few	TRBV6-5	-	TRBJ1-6	CASSYFGRGGSSPLHF	TGTGCCAGCAGTTACTTCGGCAGAGGAGGCAGTTCACCCCTCCACTTT
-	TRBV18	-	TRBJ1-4	CASSLSGNNEKLFF	TGTGCCAGCTCACTCTCAGGGAATAATGAAAAACTGTTTTTT
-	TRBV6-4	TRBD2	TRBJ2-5	CASSDWVRAGGGGETQYF	TGTGCCAGCAGTGACTGGGTGCGAGCGGGAGGGGGGGGAGAGACCCAGTACTTC
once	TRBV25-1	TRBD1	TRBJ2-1	CASSAKLGTGIYNNEQFF	TGTGCCAGCAGTGCAAAATTGGGGACAGGCATTTACAACAATGAGCAGTTCTTC
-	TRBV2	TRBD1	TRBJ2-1	CASRDRGNEQFF	TGTGCCAGCCGGGACAGGGGCAATGAGCAGTTCTTC
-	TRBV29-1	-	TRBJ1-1	CSAIGKGTGNTEAFF	TGCAGCGCAATAGGAAAGGGTACGGGGAACACTGAAGCTTTCTTT
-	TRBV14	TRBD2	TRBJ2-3	CASSQLAGATDTQYF	TGTGCCAGCAGCCAATTAGCGGGAGCGACAGATACGCAGTATTTT
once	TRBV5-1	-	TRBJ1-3	CASSLQASSGNTIYF	TGCGCCAGCAGCTTACAGGCGTCCTCTGGAAACACCATATATTTT
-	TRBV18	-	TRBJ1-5	CASSPRGARNQPQHF	TGTGCCAGCTCACCACGGGGGGCACGGAATCAGCCCCAGCATTTT
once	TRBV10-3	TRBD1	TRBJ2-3	CAISEPTGPKTDTQYF	TGTGCCATCAGTGAGCCGACAGGGCCCAAAACAGATACGCAGTATTTT
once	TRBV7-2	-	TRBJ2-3	CASRRLGFGSTDTQYF	TGTGCCAGCAGACGACTAGGTTTCGGTAGCACAGATACGCAGTATTTT
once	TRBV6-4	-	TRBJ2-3	CASSDSGGKVDTQYF	TGTGCCAGCAGTGACTCAGGCGGGAAGGTAGATACGCAGTATTTT
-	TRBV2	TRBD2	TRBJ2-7	CASGTSGDYEQYF	TGTGCCAGCGGGACTAGCGGGGACTACGAGCAGTACTTC
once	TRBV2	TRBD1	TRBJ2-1	CASSRPRDRESGSSYNEQFF	TGTGCCAGCAGTCGTCCGAGGGACAGGGAAAGTGGAAGCTCCTACAATGAGCAGTTCTTC
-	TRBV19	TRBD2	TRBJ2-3	CATTLAGGNTDTQYF	TGTGCCACCACACTAGCGGGGGGTAACACAGATACGCAGTATTTT
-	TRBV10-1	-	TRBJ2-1	CASSPVEGGSHNEQFF	TGCGCCAGCAGTCCTGTCGAGGGGGGAAGCCACAATGAGCAGTTCTTC
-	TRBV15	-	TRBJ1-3	CATPAGDTIYF	TGTGCCACCCCGGCGGGGGACACCATATATTTT
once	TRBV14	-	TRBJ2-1	CASSQIATYEQFF	TGTGCCAGCAGCCAAATAGCGACCTATGAGCAGTTCTTC
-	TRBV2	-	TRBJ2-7	CASRAVSYEQYF	TGTGCCAGCAGGGCGGTGTCCTACGAGCAGTACTTC
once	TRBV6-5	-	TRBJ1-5	CASSYSRISNQPQHF	TGTGCCAGCAGTTACTCGCGAATATCAAATCAGCCCCAGCATTTT
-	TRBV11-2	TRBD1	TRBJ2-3	CASSARQGAGDTQYF	TGTGCCAGCAGCGCAAGGCAGGGGGCTGGAGATACGCAGTATTTT
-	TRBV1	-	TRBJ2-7	CTSSLLSSGVLYEQYF	TGCACCAGCAGCCTTCTCTCTAGCGGGGTCCTCTACGAGCAGTACTTC
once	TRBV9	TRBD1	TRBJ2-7	CASSPGTGVLYEQYF	TGTGCCAGCAGCCCAGGGACAGGCGTTCTCTACGAGCAGTACTTC
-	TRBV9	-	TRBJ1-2	CASSPRQGFADYGYTF	TGTGCCAGCAGCCCAAGGCAGGGATTCGCCGATTATGGCTACACCTTC
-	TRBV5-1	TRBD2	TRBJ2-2	CASSSAGGPEGTGELFF	TGCGCCAGCAGCTCGGCGGGAGGGCCTGAGGGCACCGGGGAGCTGTTTTTT
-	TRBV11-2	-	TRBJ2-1	CASSAQTLSYNEQFF	TGTGCCAGCAGCGCCCAAACTCTCTCCTACAATGAGCAGTTCTTC
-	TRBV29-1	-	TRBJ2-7	CSVGRETTYEQYF	TGCAGCGTTGGAAGGGAGACGACCTACGAGCAGTACTTC
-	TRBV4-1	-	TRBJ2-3	CASSPQTRGTSTDTQYF	TGCGCCAGCAGCCCCCAGACCCGGGGGACTAGCACAGATACGCAGTATTTT
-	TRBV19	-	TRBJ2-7	CASSPRAGRHEQYF	TGTGCCAGTAGCCCCCGGGCAGGAAGGCATGAGCAGTACTTC